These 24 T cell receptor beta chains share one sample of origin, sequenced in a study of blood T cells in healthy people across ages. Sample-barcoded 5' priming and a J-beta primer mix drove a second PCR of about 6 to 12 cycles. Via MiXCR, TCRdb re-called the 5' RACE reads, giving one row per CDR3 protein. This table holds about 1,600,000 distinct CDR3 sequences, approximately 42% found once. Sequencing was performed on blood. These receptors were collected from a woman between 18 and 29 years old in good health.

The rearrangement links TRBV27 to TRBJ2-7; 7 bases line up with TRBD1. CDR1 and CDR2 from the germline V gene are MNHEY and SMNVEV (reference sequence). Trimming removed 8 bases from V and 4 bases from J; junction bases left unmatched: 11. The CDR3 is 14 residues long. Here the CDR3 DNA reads TGTGCCAGCGGTCCCCGGACAGGTTTGTACGAGCAGTACTTC. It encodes CASGPRTGLYEQYF.

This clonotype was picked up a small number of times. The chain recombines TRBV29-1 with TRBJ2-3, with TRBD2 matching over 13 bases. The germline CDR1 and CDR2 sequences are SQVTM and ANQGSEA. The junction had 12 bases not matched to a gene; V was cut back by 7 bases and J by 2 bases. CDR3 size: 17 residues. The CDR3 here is CSAKGTSGRASTDTQYF. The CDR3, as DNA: TGCAGCGCCAAGGGTACTAGCGGGAGGGCCTCCACAGATACGCAGTATTTT.

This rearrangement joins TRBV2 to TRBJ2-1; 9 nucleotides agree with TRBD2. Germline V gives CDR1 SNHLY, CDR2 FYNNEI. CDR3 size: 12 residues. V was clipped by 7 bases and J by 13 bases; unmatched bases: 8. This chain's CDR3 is CASTDRGLAQFF. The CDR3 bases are TGTGCCAGCACCGACCGGGGACTAGCACAGTTCTTC.

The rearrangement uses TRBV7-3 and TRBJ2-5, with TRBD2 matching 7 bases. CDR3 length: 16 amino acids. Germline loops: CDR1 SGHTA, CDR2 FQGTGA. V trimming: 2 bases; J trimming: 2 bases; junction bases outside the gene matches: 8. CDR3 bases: TGTGCCAGCAGCTTAGGCGGGGGAACGAATCAAGAGACCCAGTACTTC. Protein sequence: CASSLGGGTNQETQYF.

DNA of the CDR3: TGTGCCACCGCGGACGGAGGAAGAGAAGGGGCCAACGTCCTGACTTTC. Its protein is CATADGGREGANVLTF. The chain employs TRBV24-1 and TRBJ2-6; D might be TRBD2 (5 bases). Germline CDR1 and CDR2: KGHDR and SFDVKD. There are 16 residues in the CDR3. V shed 9 bases and J shed 4 bases, with 18 bases lying between them.

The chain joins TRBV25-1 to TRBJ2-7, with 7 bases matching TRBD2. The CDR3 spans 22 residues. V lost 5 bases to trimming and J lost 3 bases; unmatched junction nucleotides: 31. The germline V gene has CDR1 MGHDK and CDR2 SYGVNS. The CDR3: CASSPGSGLNLIAFEGYYEQYF. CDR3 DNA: TGTGCCAGCAGTCCGGGATCGGGACTAAATTTGATTGCCTTTGAGGGATACTACGAGCAGTACTTC.

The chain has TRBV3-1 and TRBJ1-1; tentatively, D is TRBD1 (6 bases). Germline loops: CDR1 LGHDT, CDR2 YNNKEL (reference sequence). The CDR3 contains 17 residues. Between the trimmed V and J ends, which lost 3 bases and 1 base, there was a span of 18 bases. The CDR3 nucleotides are TGTGCCAGCAGCCACCTAGATGCAGGGGTGGGGAACACTGAAGCTTTCTTT. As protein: CASSHLDAGVGNTEAFF.

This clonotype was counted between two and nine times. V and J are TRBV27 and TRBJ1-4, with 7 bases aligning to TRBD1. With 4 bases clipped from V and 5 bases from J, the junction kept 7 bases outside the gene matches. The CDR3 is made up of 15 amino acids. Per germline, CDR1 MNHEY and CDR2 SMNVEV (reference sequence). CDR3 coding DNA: TGTGCCAGCAGTTCTGACCCCAGGGGGAATGAAAAACTGTTTTTT. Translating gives CASSSDPRGNEKLFF.

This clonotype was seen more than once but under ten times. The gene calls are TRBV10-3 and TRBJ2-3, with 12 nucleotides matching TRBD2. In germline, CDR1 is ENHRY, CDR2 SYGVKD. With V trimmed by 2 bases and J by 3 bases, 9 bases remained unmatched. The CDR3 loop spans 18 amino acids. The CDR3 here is CAISEGRGTSGRTDTQYF. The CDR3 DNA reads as TGTGCCATCAGTGAGGGCAGGGGAACTAGCGGGAGGACAGATACGCAGTATTTT.

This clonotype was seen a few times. CDR3 DNA: TGCAGTGCTACAGGCCCGGGGTACAATGAGCAGTTCTTC. Its translation is CSATGPGYNEQFF. This chain connects TRBV20-1 to TRBJ2-1; weak D call: TRBD2 (5 bases). V was clipped by 4 bases and J by 4 bases, with 11 bases between them. CDR3 length: 13 residues. Germline V gene sequence: CDR1 DFQATT, CDR2 SNEGSKA (reference sequence).

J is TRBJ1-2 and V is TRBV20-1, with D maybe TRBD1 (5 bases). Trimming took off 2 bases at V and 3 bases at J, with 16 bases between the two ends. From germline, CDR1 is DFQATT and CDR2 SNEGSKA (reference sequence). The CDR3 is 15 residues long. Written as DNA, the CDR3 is TGCAGTGCTAGATATCCGGGTGGAGGGGACTATGGCTACACCTTC. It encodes CSARYPGGGDYGYTF.

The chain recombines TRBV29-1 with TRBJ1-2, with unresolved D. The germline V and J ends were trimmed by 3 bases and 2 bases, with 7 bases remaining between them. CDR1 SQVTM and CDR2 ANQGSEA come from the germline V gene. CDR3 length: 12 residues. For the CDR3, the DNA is TGCAGCGTTGATGGCAGAAACTATGGCTACACCTTC. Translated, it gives CSVDGRNYGYTF.

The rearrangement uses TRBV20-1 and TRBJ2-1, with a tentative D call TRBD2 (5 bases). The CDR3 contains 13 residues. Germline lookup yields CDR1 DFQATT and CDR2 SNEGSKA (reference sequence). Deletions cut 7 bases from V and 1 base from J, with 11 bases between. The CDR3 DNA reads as TGCAGTGGGACCACGGGGTCCTACAATGAGCAGTTCTTC. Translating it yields CSGTTGSYNEQFF.

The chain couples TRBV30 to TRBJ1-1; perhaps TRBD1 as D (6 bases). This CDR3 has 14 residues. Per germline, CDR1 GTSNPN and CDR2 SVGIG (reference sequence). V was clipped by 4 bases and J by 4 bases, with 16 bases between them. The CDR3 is CAWTLGGGTTEAFF. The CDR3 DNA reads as TGTGCCTGGACCCTAGGGGGGGGGACCACTGAAGCTTTCTTT. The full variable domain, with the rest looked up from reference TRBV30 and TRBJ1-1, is SQTIHQWPATLVQPVGSPLSLECTVEGTSNPNLYWYRQAAGRGLQLLFYSVGIGQISSEVPQNLSASRPQDRQFILSSKKLLLSDSGFYLCAWTLGGGTTEAFFGQGTRLTVV.

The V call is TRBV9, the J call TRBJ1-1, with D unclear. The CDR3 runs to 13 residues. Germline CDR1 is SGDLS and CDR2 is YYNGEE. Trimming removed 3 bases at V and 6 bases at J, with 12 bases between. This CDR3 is CASSETLGPEAFF. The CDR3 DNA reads TGTGCCAGCAGCGAGACCCTGGGTCCTGAAGCTTTCTTT.

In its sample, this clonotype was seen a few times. Here the CDR3 DNA reads TGTGCCAGCAGTTTAACGGGCGAAGTTGGTTCAAGCTCCTATAATTCACCCCTCCACTTT. Residues: CASSLTGEVGSSSYNSPLHF. The V and J genes are TRBV27 and TRBJ1-6; no definite D call. From germline, CDR1 is MNHEY and CDR2 SMNVEV (reference sequence). CDR3 length equals 20 residues. The V and J ends lost 2 bases and 0 bases respectively, with 20 bases between them.

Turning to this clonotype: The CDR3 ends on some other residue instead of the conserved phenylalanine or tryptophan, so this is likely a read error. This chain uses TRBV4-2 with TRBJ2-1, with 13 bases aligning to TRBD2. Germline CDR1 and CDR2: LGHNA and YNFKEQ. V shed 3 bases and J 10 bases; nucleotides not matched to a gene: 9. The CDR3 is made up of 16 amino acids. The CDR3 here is CASSQPGTSGKGEQFL. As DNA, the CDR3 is TGTGCCAGCAGCCAGCCCGGGACTAGCGGGAAGGGGGAGCAGTTCTTA.

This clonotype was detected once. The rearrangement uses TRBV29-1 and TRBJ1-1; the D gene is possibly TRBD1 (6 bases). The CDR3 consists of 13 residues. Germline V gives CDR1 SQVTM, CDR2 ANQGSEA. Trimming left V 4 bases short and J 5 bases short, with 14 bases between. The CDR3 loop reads CSVGGPLVTEAFF. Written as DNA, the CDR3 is TGCAGCGTTGGGGGGCCACTCGTGACTGAAGCTTTCTTT. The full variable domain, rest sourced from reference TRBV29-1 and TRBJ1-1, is SAVISQKPSRDICQRGTSLTIQCQVDSQVTMMFWYRQQPGQSLTLIATANQGSEATYESGFVIDKFPISRPNLTFSTLTVSNMSPEDSSIYLCSVGGPLVTEAFFGQGTRLTVV.

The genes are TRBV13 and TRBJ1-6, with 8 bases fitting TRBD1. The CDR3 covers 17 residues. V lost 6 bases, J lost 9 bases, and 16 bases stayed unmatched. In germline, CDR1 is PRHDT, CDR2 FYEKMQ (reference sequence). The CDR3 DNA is TGTGCCAGCAGTCGGAACCCCTCAGGACAGGGTCGTTCACCCCTCCACTTT. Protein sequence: CASSRNPSGQGRSPLHF.

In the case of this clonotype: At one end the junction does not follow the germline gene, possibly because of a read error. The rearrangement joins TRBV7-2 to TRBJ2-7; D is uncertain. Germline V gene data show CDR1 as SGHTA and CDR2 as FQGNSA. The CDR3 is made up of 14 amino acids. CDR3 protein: CANSFDGSYNEQYF. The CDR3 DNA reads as TGTGCCAACAGCTTCGACGGCTCCTACAATGAGCAGTACTTC.

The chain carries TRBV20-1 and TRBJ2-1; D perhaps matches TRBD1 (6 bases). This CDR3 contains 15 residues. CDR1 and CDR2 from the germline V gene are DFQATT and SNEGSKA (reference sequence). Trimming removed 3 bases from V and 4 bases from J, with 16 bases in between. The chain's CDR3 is CSASRGGGTYNEQFF. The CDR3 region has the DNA TGCAGTGCTAGCCGTGGGGGCGGAACATACAATGAGCAGTTCTTC.

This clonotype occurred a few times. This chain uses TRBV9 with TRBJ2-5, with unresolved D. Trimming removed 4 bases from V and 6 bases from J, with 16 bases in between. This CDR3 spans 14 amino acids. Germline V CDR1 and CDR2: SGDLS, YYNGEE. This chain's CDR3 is CASSRADPAKTQYF. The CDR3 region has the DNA TGTGCCAGCAGCCGAGCTGACCCGGCGAAGACCCAGTACTTC.

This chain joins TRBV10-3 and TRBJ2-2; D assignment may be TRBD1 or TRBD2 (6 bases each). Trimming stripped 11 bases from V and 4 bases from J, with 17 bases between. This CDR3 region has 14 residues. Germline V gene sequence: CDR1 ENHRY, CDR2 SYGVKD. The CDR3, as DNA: TGTGCCTCCGAAACGGGGGCCGGCACCGGGGAGCTGTTTTTT. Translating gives CASETGAGTGELFF.

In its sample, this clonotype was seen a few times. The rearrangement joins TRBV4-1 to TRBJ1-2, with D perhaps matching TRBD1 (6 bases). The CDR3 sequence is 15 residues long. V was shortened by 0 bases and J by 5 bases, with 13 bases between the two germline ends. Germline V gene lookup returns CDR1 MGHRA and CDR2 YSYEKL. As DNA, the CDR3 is TGCGCCAGCAGCCAAGAAAGGCCAGGGGCATATGGCTACACCTTC. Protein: CASSQERPGAYGYTF.